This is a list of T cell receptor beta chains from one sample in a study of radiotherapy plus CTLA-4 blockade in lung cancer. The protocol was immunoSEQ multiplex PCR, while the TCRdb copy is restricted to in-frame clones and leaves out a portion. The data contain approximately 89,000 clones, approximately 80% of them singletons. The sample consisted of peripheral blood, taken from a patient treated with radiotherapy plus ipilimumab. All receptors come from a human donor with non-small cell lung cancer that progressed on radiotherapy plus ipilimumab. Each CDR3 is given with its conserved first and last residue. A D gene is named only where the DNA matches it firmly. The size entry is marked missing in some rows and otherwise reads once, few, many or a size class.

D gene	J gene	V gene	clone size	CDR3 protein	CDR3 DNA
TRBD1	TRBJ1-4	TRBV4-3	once	CASSQGQGRNEKLFF	TGCGCCAGCAGCCAAGGACAGGGTAGGAATGAAAAACTGTTTTTT
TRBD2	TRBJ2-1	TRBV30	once	CAWSRLAGRTGNEQFF	TGTGCCTGGAGTAGATTAGCGGGAAGGACTGGCAATGAGCAGTTCTTC
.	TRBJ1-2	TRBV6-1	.	CASSESRVLTYGYTF	TGTGCCAGCAGTGAAAGCCGCGTACTGACCTATGGCTACACCTTC
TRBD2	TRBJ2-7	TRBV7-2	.	CASSSPGRGGEQYF	TGTGCCAGCAGCTCCCCCGGGAGGGGGGGGGAGCAGTACTTC
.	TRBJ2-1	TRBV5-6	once	CASSLFPRREGYFEQFF	TGTGCCAGCAGCTTATTTCCTCGACGAGAAGGATACTTTGAGCAGTTCTTC
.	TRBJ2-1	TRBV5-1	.	CASNPGQVRNEQFF	TGCGCCAGCAACCCGGGCCAGGTACGCAATGAGCAGTTCTTC
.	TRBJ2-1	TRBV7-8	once	CASSLASGPHNEQFF	TGTGCCAGCAGCTTAGCAAGCGGGCCCCACAATGAGCAGTTCTTC
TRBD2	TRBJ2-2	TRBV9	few	CASSPYTILAGSTGELFF	TGTGCCAGCAGCCCCTATACTATCTTAGCGGGCAGCACCGGGGAGCTGTTTTTT
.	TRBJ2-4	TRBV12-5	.	CASGLPQGSKNIQYF	TGTGCTAGTGGTTTACCACAGGGAAGCAAAAACATTCAGTACTTC
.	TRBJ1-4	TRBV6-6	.	CASSSGATNEKLFF	TGTGCCAGCAGTTCCGGGGCAACTAATGAAAAACTGTTTTTT
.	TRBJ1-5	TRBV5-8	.	CASSLGEDQPQHF	TGTGCCAGCAGCTTGGGGGAAGATCAGCCCCAGCATTTT
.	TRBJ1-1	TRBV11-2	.	CASSRGSAEAFF	TGTGCCAGCAGCCGAGGGAGCGCTGAAGCTTTCTTT
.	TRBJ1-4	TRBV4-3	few	CASSLSTEKLFF	TGCGCCAGCAGCCTCTCCACTGAAAAACTGTTTTTT
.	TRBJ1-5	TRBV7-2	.	CASSLGSGGHQPQHF	TGTGCCAGCAGCTTAGGATCGGGGGGTCACCAGCCCCAGCATTTT
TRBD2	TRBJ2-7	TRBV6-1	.	CASARTGLAGDRQYF	TGTGCCAGCGCTAGAACGGGACTAGCGGGAGACCGGCAGTACTTC
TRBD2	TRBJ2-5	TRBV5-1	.	CASSLRAGGTQETQYF	TGCGCCAGCAGCTTGAGGGCGGGGGGCACGCAAGAGACCCAGTACTTC
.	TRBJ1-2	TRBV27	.	CASTPDSALNYGYTF	TGTGCCAGCACCCCTGACAGCGCCCTTAACTATGGCTACACCTTC
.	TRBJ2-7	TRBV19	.	CASSTSQGIGEQYF	TGTGCCAGTAGTACCTCGCAGGGGATCGGAGAGCAGTACTTC
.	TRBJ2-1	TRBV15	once	CATSRSGPPFYNEQFF	TGTGCCACCAGCAGGTCAGGGCCCCCCTTTTACAATGAGCAGTTCTTC
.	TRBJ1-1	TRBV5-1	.	CASSLEGGENTEAFF	TGCGCCAGCAGCTTGGAGGGAGGGGAGAACACTGAAGCTTTCTTT
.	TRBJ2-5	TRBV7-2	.	CASSPGETQYF	TGTGCCAGCAGCCCGGGGGAGACCCAGTACTTC
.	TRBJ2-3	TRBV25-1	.	CASSESGASTDTQYF	TGTGCCAGCAGTGAATCGGGGGCTAGCACAGATACGCAGTATTTT
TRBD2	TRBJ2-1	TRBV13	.	CASNRRGIAGASYNEQFF	TGTGCCAGCAACCGAAGGGGGATAGCGGGAGCCTCCTACAATGAGCAGTTCTTC
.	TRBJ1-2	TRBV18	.	CASSPPGRDGYTF	TGTGCCAGCTCACCGCCTGGGAGGGATGGCTACACCTTC
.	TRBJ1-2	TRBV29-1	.	CSVSRDFLYGYTF	TGCAGCGTTAGCCGGGACTTCCTCTATGGCTACACCTTC
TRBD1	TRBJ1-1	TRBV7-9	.	CASSPDRGPAFF	TGTGCCAGCAGCCCAGACAGGGGGCCGGCTTTCTTT
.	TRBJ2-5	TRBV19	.	CASSMGETQYF	TGTGCCAGTAGTATGGGGGAGACCCAGTACTTC
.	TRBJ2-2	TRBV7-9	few	CASTNGNRVTGELFF	TGTGCCAGCACCAATGGAAACAGGGTGACCGGGGAGCTGTTTTTT
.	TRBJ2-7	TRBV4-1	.	CASSQDSRRGSSSYEQYF	TGCGCCAGCAGCCAAGACAGCCGCCGAGGCTCGAGCTCCTACGAGCAGTACTTC